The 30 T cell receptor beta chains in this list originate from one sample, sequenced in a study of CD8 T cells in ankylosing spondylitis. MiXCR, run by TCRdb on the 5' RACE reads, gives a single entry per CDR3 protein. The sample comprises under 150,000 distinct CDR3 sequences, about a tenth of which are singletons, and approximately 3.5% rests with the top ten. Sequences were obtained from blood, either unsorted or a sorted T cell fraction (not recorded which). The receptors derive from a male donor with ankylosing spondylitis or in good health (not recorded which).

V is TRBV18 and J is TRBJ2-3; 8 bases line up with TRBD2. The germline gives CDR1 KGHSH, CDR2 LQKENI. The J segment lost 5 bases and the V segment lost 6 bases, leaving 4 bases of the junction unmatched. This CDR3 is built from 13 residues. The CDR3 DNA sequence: TGTGCCAGCTCTTTCCTAGCGGGAGATACGCAGTATTTT. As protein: CASSFLAGDTQYF.

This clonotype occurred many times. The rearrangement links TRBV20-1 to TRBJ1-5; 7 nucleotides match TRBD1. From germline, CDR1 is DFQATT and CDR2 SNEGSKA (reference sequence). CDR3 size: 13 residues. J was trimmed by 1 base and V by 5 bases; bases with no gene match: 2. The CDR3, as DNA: TGCAGTGCTTCAGGGGGGAGCAATCAGCCCCAGCATTTT. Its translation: CSASGGSNQPQHF.

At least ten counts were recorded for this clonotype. CDR3 coding DNA: TGTGCCAGCAGCACCAAAGTCGAGGGAGTGTACGAGCAGTACTTC. Its translation is CASSTKVEGVYEQYF. The chain links TRBV21-1 to TRBJ2-7; the table calls TRBD2, which could not be checked here. TRBV21-1 is marked as a pseudogene. The CDR3 spans 15 residues.

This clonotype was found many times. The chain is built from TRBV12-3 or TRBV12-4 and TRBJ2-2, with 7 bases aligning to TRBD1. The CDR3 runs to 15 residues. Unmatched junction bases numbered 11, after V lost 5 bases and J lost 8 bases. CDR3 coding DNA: TGTGCCAGCAGTCAGGGACAGCTATTGTCTGGGGAGCTGTTTTTT. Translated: CASSQGQLLSGELFF.

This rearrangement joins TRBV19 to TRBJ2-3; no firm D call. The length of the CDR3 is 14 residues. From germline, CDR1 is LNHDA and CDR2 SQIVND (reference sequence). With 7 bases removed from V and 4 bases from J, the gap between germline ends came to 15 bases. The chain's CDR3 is CASTRDRSADTQYF. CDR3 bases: TGTGCCAGTACCCGTGACCGAAGCGCAGATACGCAGTATTTT.

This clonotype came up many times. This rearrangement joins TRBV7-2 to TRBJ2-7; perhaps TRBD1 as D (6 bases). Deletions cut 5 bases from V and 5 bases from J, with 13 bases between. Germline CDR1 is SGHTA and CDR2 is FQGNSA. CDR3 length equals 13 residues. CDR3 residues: CASSPRDIHEQYF. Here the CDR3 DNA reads TGTGCCAGCAGCCCCCGGGACATCCACGAGCAGTACTTC.

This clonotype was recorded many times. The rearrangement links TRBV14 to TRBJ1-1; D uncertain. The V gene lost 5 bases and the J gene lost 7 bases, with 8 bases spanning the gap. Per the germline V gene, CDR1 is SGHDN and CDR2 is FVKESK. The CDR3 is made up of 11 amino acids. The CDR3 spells CASSGGIEAFF. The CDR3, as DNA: TGTGCCAGCAGCGGTGGGATTGAAGCTTTCTTT.

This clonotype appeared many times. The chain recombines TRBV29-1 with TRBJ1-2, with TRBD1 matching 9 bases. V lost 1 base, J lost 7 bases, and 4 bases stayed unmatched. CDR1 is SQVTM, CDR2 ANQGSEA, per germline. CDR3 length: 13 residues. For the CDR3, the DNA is TGCAGCGTTGAAGGACAGGGGGTGGGTGGCTACACCTTC. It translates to CSVEGQGVGGYTF.

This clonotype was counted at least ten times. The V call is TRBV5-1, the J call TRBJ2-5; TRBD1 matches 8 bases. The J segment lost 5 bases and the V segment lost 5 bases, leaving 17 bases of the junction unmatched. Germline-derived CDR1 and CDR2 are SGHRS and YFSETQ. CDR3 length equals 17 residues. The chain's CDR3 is CASSTIAGGRLVETQYF. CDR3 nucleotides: TGCGCCAGCAGTACGATTGCAGGGGGCCGCTTGGTCGAGACCCAGTACTTC.

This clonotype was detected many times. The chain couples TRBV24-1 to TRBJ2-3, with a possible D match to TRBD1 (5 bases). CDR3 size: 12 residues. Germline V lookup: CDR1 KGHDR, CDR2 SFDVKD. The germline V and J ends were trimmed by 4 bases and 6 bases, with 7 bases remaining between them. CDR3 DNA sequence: TGTGCCACCAGTGACAGGGTGGATACGCAGTATTTT. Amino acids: CATSDRVDTQYF.

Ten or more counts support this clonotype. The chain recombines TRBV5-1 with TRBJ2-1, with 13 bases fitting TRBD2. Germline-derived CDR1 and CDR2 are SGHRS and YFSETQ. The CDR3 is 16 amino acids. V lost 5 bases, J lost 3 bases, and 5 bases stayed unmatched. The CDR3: CASRPGLAGDYNEQFF. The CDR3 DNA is TGCGCCAGCAGGCCAGGACTAGCGGGAGACTACAATGAGCAGTTCTTC.

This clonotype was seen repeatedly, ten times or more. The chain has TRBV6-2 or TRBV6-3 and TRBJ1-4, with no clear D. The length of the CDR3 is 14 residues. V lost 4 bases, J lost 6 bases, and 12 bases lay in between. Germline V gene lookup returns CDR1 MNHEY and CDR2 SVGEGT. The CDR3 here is CASSLLGSDEKLFF. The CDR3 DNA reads TGTGCCAGCAGTTTACTGGGATCGGATGAAAAACTGTTTTTT.

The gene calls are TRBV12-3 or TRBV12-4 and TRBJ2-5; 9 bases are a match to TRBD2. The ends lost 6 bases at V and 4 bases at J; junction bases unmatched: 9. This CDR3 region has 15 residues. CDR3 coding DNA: TGTGCCAGCAGCCTTAGCGGGAGAGGTCGAGAGACCCAGTACTTC. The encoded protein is CASSLSGRGRETQYF.

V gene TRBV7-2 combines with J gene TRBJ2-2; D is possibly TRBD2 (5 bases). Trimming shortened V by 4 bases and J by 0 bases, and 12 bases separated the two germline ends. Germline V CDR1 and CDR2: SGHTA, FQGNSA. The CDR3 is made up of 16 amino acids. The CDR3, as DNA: TGTGCCAGCAGCTCCCGTGCGGGCGCGAACACCGGGGAGCTGTTTTTT. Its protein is CASSSRAGANTGELFF.

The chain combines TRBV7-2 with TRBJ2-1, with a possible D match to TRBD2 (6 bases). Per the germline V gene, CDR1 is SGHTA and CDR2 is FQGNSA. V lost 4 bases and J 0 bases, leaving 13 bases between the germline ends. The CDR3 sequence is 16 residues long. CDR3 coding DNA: TGTGCCAGCAGCTCCACGGGAGATAGCTCCTACAATGAGCAGTTCTTC. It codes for CASSSTGDSSYNEQFF. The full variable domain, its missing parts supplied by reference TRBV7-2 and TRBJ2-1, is GAGVSQSPSNKVTEKGKDVELRCDPISGHTALYWYRQSLGQGLEFLIYFQGNSAPDKSGLPSDRFSAERTGGSVSTLTIQRTQQEDSAVYLCASSSTGDSSYNEQFFGPGTRLTVL.

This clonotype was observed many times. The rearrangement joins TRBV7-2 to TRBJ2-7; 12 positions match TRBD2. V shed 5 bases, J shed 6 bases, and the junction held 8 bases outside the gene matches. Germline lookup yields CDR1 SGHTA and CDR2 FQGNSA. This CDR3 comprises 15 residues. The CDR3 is CASSPTTSGGVEQYF. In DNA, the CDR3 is TGTGCCAGCAGCCCGACGACTAGCGGGGGAGTCGAGCAGTACTTC.

CDR3 nucleotides: TGCGCCAGCAGCTTGGGCAGGGCCCCCATCGAGCAGTACTTC. Protein sequence: CASSLGRAPIEQYF. The rearrangement joins TRBV5-1 to TRBJ2-7, with D perhaps matching TRBD1 (5 bases). V lost 0 bases and J lost 6, with 13 bases in between. CDR1 is SGHRS, CDR2 YFSETQ, per germline. The CDR3 sequence is 14 residues long.

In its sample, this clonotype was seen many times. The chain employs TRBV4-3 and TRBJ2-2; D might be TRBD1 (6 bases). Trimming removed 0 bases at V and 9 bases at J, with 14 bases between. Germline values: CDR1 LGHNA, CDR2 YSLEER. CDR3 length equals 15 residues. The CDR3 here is CASSQDGTGIRELFF. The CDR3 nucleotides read TGCGCCAGCAGCCAAGATGGTACAGGGATAAGGGAGCTGTTTTTT.

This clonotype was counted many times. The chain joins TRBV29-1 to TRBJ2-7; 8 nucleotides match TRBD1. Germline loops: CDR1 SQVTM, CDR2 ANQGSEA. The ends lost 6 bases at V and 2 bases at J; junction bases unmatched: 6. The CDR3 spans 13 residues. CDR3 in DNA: TGCAGCGTCACGGACAGGGTTCCCTACGAGCAGTACTTC. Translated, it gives CSVTDRVPYEQYF.

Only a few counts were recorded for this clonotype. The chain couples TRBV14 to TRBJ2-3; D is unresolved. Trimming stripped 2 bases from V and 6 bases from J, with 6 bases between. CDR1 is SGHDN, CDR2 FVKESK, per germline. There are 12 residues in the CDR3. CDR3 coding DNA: TGTGCCAGCAGCCAATCACGGGATACGCAGTATTTT. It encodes CASSQSRDTQYF.

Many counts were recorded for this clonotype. CDR3 loop: CASSVGTSSYNEQFF. The CDR3 nucleotides read TGTGCCAGCAGCGTAGGTACTAGCTCCTACAATGAGCAGTTCTTC. V gene TRBV9 combines with J gene TRBJ2-1; possibly TRBD2 for D (5 bases). This CDR3 spans 15 amino acids. V gave up 0 bases and J gave up 0 bases, with 7 bases separating them. Looked up from germline, CDR1 is SGDLS and CDR2 is YYNGEE.

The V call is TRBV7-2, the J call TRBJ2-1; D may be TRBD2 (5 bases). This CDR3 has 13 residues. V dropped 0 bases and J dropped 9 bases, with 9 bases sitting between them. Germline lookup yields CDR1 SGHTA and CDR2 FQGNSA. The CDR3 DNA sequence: TGTGCCAGCAGCTTAGCCAGAGAGGGTGAGCAGTTCTTC. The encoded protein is CASSLAREGEQFF.

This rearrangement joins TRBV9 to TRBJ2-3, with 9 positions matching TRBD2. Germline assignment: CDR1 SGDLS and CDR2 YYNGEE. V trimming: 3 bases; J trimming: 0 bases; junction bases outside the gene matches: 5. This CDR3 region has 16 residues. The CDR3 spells CASSATSGVSTDTQYF. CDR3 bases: TGTGCCAGCAGCGCGACTAGCGGTGTAAGCACAGATACGCAGTATTTT.

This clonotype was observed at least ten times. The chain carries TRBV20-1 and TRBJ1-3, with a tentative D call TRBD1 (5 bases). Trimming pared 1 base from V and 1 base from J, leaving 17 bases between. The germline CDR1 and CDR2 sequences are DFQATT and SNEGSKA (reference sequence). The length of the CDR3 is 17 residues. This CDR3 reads CSARGRGTQGSGNTIYF. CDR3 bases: TGCAGTGCTAGAGGTCGCGGGACGCAAGGGTCTGGAAACACCATATATTTT.

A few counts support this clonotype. The CDR3 sequence: CASSRYEDLADTQYF. The CDR3 DNA follows: TGTGCCAGCAGTCGCTATGAAGATTTGGCAGATACGCAGTATTTT. The chain is built from TRBV7-8 and TRBJ2-3; D gene unclear. This CDR3 is built from 15 residues. Germline V gives CDR1 SGHVS, CDR2 FQNEAQ. The germline V and J ends were trimmed by 6 bases and 4 bases, with 17 bases remaining between them.

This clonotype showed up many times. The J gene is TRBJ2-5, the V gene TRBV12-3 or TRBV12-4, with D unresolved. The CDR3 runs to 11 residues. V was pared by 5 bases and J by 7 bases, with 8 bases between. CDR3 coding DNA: TGTGCCAGCAGTGCCCGTGGGACCCAGTACTTC. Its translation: CASSARGTQYF.

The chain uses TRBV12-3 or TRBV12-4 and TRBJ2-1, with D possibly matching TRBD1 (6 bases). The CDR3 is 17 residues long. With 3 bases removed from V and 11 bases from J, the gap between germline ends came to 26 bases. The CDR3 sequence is CASSLDLRGLGDIKQFF. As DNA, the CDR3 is TGTGCCAGCAGTTTGGACCTCCGTGGGCTAGGGGACATCAAGCAGTTCTTC.

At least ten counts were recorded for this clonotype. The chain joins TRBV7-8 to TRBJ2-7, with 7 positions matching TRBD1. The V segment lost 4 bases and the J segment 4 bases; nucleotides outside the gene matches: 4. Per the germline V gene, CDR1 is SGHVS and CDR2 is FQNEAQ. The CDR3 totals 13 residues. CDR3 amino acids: CASSSTGNYEQYF. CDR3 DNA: TGTGCCAGCAGCTCGACAGGGAATTACGAGCAGTACTTC.

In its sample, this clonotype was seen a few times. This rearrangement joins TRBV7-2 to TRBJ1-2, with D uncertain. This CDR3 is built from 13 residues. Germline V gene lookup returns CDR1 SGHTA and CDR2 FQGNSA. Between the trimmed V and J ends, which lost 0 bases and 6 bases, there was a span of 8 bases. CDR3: CASSLATADGYTF. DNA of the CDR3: TGTGCCAGCAGCTTAGCCACAGCAGATGGCTACACCTTC.

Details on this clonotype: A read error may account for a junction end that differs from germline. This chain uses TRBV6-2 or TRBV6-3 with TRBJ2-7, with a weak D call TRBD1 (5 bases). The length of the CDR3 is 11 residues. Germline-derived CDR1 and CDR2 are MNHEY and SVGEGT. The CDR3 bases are TGTGCCAGCAGTCAAGGACACGTCCAGAACTTC. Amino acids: CASSQGHVQNF.